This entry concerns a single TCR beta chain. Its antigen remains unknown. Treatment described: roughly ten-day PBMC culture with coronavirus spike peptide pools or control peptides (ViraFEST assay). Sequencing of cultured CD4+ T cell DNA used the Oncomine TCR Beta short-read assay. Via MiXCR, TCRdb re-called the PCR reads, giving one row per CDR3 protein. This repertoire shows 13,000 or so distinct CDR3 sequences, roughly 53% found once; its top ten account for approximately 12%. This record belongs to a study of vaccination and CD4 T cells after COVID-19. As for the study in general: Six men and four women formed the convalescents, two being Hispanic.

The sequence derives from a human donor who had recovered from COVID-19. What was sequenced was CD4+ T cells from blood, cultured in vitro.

CDR3: CASSSGLYEQYF. The CDR3, as DNA: TGCGCCAGCAGCTCGGGACTCTACGAGCAGTACTTC. V is TRBV5-1 and J is TRBJ2-7, with TRBD2 as a possible D gene (6 bases). The length of the CDR3 is 12 residues. V was shortened by 3 bases and J by 3 bases, with 7 bases between the two germline ends. Germline-derived CDR1 and CDR2 are SGHRS and YFSETQ.